This T cell receptor beta chain was documented in a study of T cells after yellow fever vaccination. General study results and limits: Most clones from primary vaccination resurfaced after the booster (96% CD4, about 91% CD8). Although most clonotypes did not, a small share appeared in both CD4 and CD8 compartments.

With respect to this clonotype: Antigen specificity is unknown.

The authors made TCR cDNA by 5'RACE template switching, adding a universal primer site and UMIs. TCRdb fed the 5' RACE reads into MiXCR, producing one record per CDR3 protein. The table shows 250,000 to 350,000 distinct CDR3 sequences, with around 6.8% occurring only once. The V and J ends lost 2 bases and 7 bases respectively, with 15 bases between them. Germline loops: CDR1 ENHRY, CDR2 SYGVKD. The CDR3 is 14 amino acids. The TCR was taken from a man younger than 30 who received the YFV17D yellow fever vaccine. The V call is TRBV10-3, the J call TRBJ2-7; the D is unclear. The sequencing used PBMCs, collected approximately 47 days after the first yellow fever vaccination. The CDR3 nucleotides read TGTGCCATCAGTGAGCGTCTTGTAGGGTTAGAGCAGTACGTC. Protein sequence: CAISERLVGLEQYV.